Many counts were recorded for the clone carrying this T cell receptor beta chain. Its matching antigen is unknown. Between the trimmed V and J ends, which lost 4 bases and 3 bases, there was a span of 7 bases. The CDR3 spans 13 residues. The germline CDR1 and CDR2 sequences are SGHRS and YFSETQ. This specimen belongs to a study of beta chain features in type 1 diabetes. Study at large: The study examined about 100 million sorted cells across all samples.

Every bit of the isolated RNA underwent reverse transcription, so sequencing read expressed TCRB transcripts. The average output of naive, central memory and regulatory T cell samples was about 3.57 million reads. Method: immunoSEQ multiplex PCR; TCRdb's copy keeps in-frame clones and lacks some. This table has a few hundred thousand clones, around 9.6% appearing once. Markers CD45RO/CCR7/CD25/CD127/CD95/CD27 served to sort CD4+ naive, central memory, regulatory and stem cell-like memory cells. Study-level results: Type 1 diabetes patients had moderately but significantly shorter TCRB CDR3s in all four CD4+ subsets. Individuals with type 1 diabetes displayed fewer insertions and more deletions at VDJ junctions.

The source of this sequence is a man aged 25-40 years with type 1 diabetes. The sequenced material came from central memory CD4+ T cells from blood. The chain uses TRBV5-1 and TRBJ2-2; maybe TRBD1 (5 bases). The CDR3 protein is CASSDSYTGELFF. CDR3 nucleotide sequence: TGCGCCAGCAGCGACAGCTACACCGGGGAGCTGTTTTTT.